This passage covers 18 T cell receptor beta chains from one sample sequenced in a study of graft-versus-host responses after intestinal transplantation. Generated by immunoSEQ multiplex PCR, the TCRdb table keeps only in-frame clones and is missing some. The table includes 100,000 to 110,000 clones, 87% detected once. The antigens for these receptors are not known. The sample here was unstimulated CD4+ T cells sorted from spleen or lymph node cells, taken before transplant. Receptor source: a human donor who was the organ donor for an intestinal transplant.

DNA for the CDR3: TGCGCCAGCAGTGAGTCTGCTAGCGGGGGGGTTGAGTTCTTC. Its translation is CASSESASGGVEFF. J is TRBJ2-1 and V is TRBV10-1, with TRBD2 matching over 12 bases. The V gene end was trimmed by 0 bases and the J gene end by 14 bases; junction bases not matched to a gene: 5. CDR1 is WNHNN and CDR2 is SYGVQD in the germline V gene (reference sequence). This CDR3 contains 14 residues.

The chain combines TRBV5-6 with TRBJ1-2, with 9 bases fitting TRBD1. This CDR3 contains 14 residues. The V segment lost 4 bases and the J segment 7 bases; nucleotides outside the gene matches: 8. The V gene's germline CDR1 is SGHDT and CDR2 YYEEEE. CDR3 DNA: TGTGCCAGCAGCAAGACAGGGACAGGGTTTGGCTACACCTTC. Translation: CASSKTGTGFGYTF. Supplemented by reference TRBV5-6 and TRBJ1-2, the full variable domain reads DAGVTQSPTHLIKTRGQQVTLRCSPKSGHDTVSWYQQALGQGPQFIFQYYEEEERQRGNFPDRFSGHQFPNYSSELNVNALLLGDSALYLCASSKTGTGFGYTFGSGTRLTVV.

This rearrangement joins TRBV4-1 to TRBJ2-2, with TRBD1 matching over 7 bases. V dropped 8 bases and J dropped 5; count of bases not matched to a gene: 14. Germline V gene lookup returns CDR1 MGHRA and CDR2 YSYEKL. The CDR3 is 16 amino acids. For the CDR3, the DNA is TGCGCCAGCGGAAACGACAGGGCTCGGCGGACCGGGGAGCTGTTTTTT. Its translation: CASGNDRARRTGELFF.

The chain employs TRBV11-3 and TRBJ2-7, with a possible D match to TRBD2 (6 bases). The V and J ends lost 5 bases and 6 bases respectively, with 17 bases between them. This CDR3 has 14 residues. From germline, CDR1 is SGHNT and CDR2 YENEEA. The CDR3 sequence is CASSRGGTWGEQYF. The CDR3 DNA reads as TGTGCCAGCAGCCGCGGAGGGACGTGGGGCGAGCAGTACTTC. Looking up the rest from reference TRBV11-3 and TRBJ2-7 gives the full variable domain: EAGVVQSPRYKIIEKKQPVAFWCNPISGHNTLYWYLQNLGQGPELLIRYENEEAVDDSQLPKDRFSAERLKGVDSTLKIQPAELGDSAVYLCASSRGGTWGEQYFGPGTRLTVT.

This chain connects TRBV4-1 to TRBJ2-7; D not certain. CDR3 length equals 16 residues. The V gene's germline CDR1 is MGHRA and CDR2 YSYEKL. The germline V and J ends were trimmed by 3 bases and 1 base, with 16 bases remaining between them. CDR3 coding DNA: TGCGCCAGCAGCCATGCTAAGACTCTGACTTCCTACGAGCAGTACTTC. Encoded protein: CASSHAKTLTSYEQYF.

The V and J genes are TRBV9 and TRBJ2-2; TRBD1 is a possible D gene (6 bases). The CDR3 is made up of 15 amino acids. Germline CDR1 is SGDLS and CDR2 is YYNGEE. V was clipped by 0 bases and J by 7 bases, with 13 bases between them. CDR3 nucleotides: TGTGCCAGCAGCGTAGGGGGGCAAGTTGGCGGGGAGCTGTTTTTT. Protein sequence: CASSVGGQVGGELFF.

CDR3 sequence: CASSVEQGAPYNEQFF. The DNA for the CDR3 is TGTGCCAGCAGTGTCGAACAGGGGGCGCCGTACAATGAGCAGTTCTTC. V and J are TRBV6-1 and TRBJ2-1; 9 bases line up with TRBD1. The CDR3 loop spans 16 amino acids. The V gene's germline CDR1 is MNHNS and CDR2 SASEGT. Trimming cost V 4 bases and J 4 bases; bases outside gene matches: 8.

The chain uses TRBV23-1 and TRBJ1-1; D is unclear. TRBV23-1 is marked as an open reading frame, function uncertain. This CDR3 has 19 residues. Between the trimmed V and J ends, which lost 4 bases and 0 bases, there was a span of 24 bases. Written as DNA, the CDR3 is TGCGCCAGCAGTCCTCGCGAGGGATGGGCCAGACGATTGAACACTGAAGCTTTCTTT. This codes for CASSPREGWARRLNTEAFF.

The CDR3 region is CASSSPGGGPYNSPLHF. In DNA form, the CDR3 reads TGTGCCAGCTCATCCCCGGGGGGCGGTCCCTATAATTCACCCCTCCACTTT. This chain uses TRBV18 with TRBJ1-6, with D possibly matching TRBD1 (6 bases). Germline CDR1 reads KGHSH; CDR2 reads LQKENI. CDR3 length: 17 residues. V lost 5 bases, J lost 2 bases, and 16 bases lay in between. Drawing the rest from reference TRBV18 and TRBJ1-6, the complete variable domain is NAGVMQNPRHLVRRRGQEARLRCSPMKGHSHVYWYRQLPEEGLKFMVYLQKENIIDESGMPKERFSAEFPKEGPSILRIQQVVRGDSAAYFCASSSPGGGPYNSPLHFGNGTRLTVT.

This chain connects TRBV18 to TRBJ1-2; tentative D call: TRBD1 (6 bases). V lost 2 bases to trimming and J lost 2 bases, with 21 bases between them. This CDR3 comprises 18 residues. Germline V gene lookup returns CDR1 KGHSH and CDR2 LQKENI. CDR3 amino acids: CASSPIGQYYEANYGYTF. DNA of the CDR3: TGTGCCAGCTCACCAATTGGACAGTATTACGAAGCCAACTATGGCTACACCTTC.

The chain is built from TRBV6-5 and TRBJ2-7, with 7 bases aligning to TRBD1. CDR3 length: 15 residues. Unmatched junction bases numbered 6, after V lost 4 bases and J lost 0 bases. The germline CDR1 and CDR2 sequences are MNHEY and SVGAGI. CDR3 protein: CASSSSRGSSYEQYF. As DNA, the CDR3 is TGTGCCAGCAGTTCCTCCAGGGGGAGCTCCTACGAGCAGTACTTC.

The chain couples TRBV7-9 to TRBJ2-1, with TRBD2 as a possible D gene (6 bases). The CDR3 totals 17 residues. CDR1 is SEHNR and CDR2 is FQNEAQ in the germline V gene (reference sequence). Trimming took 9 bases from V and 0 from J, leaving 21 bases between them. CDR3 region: CASLPSGLTSSYNEQFF. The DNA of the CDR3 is TGTGCCAGTCTTCCGAGCGGGCTCACTAGCTCCTACAATGAGCAGTTCTTC. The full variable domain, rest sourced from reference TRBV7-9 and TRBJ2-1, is DTGVSQNPRHKITKRGQNVTFRCDPISEHNRLYWYRQTLGQGPEFLTYFQNEAQLEKSRLLSDRFSAERPKGSFSTLEIQRTEQGDSAMYLCASLPSGLTSSYNEQFFGPGTRLTVL.

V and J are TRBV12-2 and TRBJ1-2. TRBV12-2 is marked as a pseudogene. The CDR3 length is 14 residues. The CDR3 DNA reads TGTGCAAGTCGCTTAGAGCAGACCCCCTATGGCTACACCTTC. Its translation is CASRLEQTPYGYTF.

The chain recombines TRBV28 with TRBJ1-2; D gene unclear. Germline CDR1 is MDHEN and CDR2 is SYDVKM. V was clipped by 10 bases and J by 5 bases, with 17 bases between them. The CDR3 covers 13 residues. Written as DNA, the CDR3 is TGTGCCATCCAGACCGGGTTGGGATATGGCTACACCTTC. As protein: CAIQTGLGYGYTF.

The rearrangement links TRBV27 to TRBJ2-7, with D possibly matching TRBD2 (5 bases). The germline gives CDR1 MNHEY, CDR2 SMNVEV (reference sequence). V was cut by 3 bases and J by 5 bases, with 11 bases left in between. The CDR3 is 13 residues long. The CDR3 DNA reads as TGTGCCAGCAGTTTTAGGGTCGGGGACGAGCAGTACTTC. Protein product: CASSFRVGDEQYF.

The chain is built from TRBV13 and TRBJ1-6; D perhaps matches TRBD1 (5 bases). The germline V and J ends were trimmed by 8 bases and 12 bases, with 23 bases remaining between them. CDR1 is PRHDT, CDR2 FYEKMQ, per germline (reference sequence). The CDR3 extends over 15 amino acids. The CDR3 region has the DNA TGTGCCAGCCATGAAAAGGGGCGCGGGTCTAAACCCCTCCACTTT. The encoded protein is CASHEKGRGSKPLHF.

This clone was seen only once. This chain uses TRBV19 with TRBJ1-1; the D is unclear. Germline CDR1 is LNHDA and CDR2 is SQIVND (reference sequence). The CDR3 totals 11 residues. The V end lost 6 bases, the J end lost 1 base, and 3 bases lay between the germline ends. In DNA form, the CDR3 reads TGTGCCAGTAGCCAGAACACTGAAGCTTTCTTT. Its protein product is CASSQNTEAFF.

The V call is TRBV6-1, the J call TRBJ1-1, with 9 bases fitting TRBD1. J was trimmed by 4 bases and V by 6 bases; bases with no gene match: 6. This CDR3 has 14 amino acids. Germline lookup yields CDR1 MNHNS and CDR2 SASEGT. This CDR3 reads CASREQGAGTEAFF. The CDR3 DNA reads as TGTGCCAGCAGGGAACAGGGGGCAGGCACTGAAGCTTTCTTT.